Sequencing of this TCR beta chain was carried out in a study of T-cell memory formation after mild COVID-19. Whole-study context: TCR clusters were mostly confined to one donor each.

TCRdb redid the calling of the 5' RACE reads with MiXCR, one entry per CDR3 protein. The top ten hold about 11% of the sample, which has fewer than 700,000 distinct CDR3 sequences, approximately 19% seen once. Study-level findings and limits: The pre-infection memory compartment contained some responding clones, suggesting cross-reactive memory joined. CD4+ contracting clones were mainly CM and EM; CD8+ ones, EMRA. CD4/CD8 balance characterized clones contracting day 15 to 85, and CD4+ skew characterized later expanders.

As for this clonotype: Its target is unknown.

Sequencing was done on a sample of PBMCs or a T cell subset sorted from them (not recorded which). This clonotype was sampled from an adult woman who had mild COVID-19 (a few samples of this study predate the infection). Cell type and time point are not known.

This CDR3 reads CSVGGAGETQYF. Here the CDR3 DNA reads TGCAGCGTTGGGGGGGCCGGCGAGACCCAGTACTTC. The V call is TRBV29-1, the J call TRBJ2-5, with D perhaps TRBD1 or TRBD2 (6 bases each). The V end lost 4 bases, the J end lost 5 bases, and 11 bases lay between the germline ends. CDR3 length: 12 amino acids. Germline lookup yields CDR1 SQVTM and CDR2 ANQGSEA.